One and the same sample provided the 21 T cell receptor beta chains below, sequenced in a study of blood T cell repertoires in COVID-19. Sequencing used immunoSEQ multiplex PCR; TCRdb keeps in-frame clones, though not all of them. The sample yields 250,000 to 300,000 clones, 75% to 85% seen once. Material for sequencing was peripheral blood. The receptors derive from a man aged 45-65 years with active or convalescent COVID-19.

The chain joins TRBV14 to TRBJ1-1; the D gene is possibly TRBD1 (5 bases). V gave up 5 bases and J gave up 1 base, with 11 bases separating them. The CDR3 contains 14 residues. Germline assignment: CDR1 SGHDN and CDR2 FVKESK. In nucleotides, the CDR3 is TGTGCCAGCAGCTACAGGAATACGAACACTGAAGCTTTCTTT. It encodes CASSYRNTNTEAFF. Supplemented by reference TRBV14 and TRBJ1-1, the full variable domain reads EAGVTQFPSHSVIEKGQTVTLRCDPISGHDNLYWYRRVMGKEIKFLLHFVKESKQDESGMPNNRFLAERTGGTYSTLKVQPAELEDSGVYFCASSYRNTNTEAFFGQGTRLTVV.

The chain couples TRBV28 to TRBJ1-1; D is possibly TRBD1 (6 bases). Between the trimmed V and J ends, which lost 5 bases and 0 bases, there was a span of 10 bases. CDR1 is MDHEN, CDR2 SYDVKM, per germline. The CDR3 has 14 residues. CDR3 bases: TGTGCCAGCAGTCCGGGGGGCATGAACACTGAAGCTTTCTTT. This codes for CASSPGGMNTEAFF.

The chain recombines TRBV30 with TRBJ1-4, with D perhaps matching TRBD1 (5 bases). V was pared by 2 bases and J by 8 bases, with 12 bases between. Germline assignment: CDR1 GTSNPN and CDR2 SVGIG (reference sequence). This CDR3 comprises 13 residues. The CDR3 DNA sequence: TGTGCCTGGAGTAAAGGGGTCGGAGAAAAACTGTTTTTT. It is translated as CAWSKGVGEKLFF.

The chain joins TRBV18 to TRBJ2-1; TRBD1 matches at 7 bases. CDR1 and CDR2 (germline): KGHSH, LQKENI. Trimming removed 3 bases from V and 6 bases from J; junction bases left unmatched: 5. The CDR3 runs 14 residues. The CDR3 spells CASSPSGQLNEQFF. CDR3 nucleotide sequence: TGTGCCAGCTCACCCTCGGGACAGCTCAATGAGCAGTTCTTC.

There are a few counts of this clone. V gene TRBV9 combines with J gene TRBJ1-6; D is possibly TRBD1 (6 bases). Trimming cost V 1 base and J 7 bases, with 12 bases left between them. Germline assignment: CDR1 SGDLS and CDR2 YYNGEE. The CDR3 has 15 amino acids. CDR3 loop: CASSVLAGGNSPLHF. The DNA of the CDR3 is TGTGCCAGCAGCGTACTAGCGGGGGGCAATTCACCCCTCCACTTT.

V usage is TRBV19 and J usage is TRBJ2-3; D uncertain. The V and J ends lost 2 bases and 1 base respectively, with 7 bases between them. The CDR3 sequence is 14 residues long. Germline values: CDR1 LNHDA, CDR2 SQIVND (reference sequence). The chain's CDR3 is CASSISSGTDTQYF. CDR3 DNA sequence: TGTGCCAGTAGTATAAGTAGTGGCACAGATACGCAGTATTTT.

The genes are TRBV5-6 and TRBJ1-5; D may be TRBD1 (6 bases). The CDR3 length is 14 residues. V gave up 2 bases and J gave up 8 bases, with 14 bases separating them. Germline loops: CDR1 SGHDT, CDR2 YYEEEE. The CDR3 reads CASSFFARDKPQHF. In nucleotides, the CDR3 is TGTGCCAGCAGCTTTTTTGCCAGGGACAAGCCCCAGCATTTT. Combining the CDR3 with reference TRBV5-6 and TRBJ1-5 gives the whole variable domain DAGVTQSPTHLIKTRGQQVTLRCSPKSGHDTVSWYQQALGQGPQFIFQYYEEEERQRGNFPDRFSGHQFPNYSSELNVNALLLGDSALYLCASSFFARDKPQHFGDGTRLSIL.

CDR3 sequence (DNA): TGTGCCAGCAGCTTAGAAGTCCTCCAGTCCTACGAGCAGTACTTC. This codes for CASSLEVLQSYEQYF. The chain carries TRBV5-5 and TRBJ2-7; no firm D call. CDR1 and CDR2 (germline): SGHKS, YYEKEE (reference sequence). This CDR3 has 15 residues. With 2 bases removed from V and 1 base from J, the gap between germline ends came to 13 bases.

This clone was picked up one time. The V and J genes are TRBV9 and TRBJ2-5, with TRBD2 identical over 10 bases. There are 16 residues in the CDR3. V lost 4 bases and J lost 2; bases outside the gene matches: 8. Per germline, CDR1 SGDLS and CDR2 YYNGEE. The CDR3 DNA reads as TGTGCCAGCAGCTCAGGAGTAGCGGGAGGACAAGAGACCCAGTACTTC. Translating gives CASSSGVAGGQETQYF.

This clone is a singleton in its sample. The chain couples TRBV24-1 to TRBJ1-2; D is perhaps TRBD1 (5 bases). Looked up from germline, CDR1 is KGHDR and CDR2 is SFDVKD. The V and J ends lost 3 bases and 3 bases respectively, with 22 bases between them. CDR3 length: 18 amino acids. CDR3: CATSDPHPRGGDHYGYTF. The CDR3 coding sequence is TGTGCCACCAGTGATCCCCACCCTCGGGGGGGGGACCACTATGGCTACACCTTC.

Concerning this clone itself: The sample has other DNA sequences that encode this CDR3 too. The chain couples TRBV3-1 (or the pseudogene TRBV3-2) to TRBJ1-1, with a weak D call TRBD1 (5 bases). The V gene's germline CDR1 is LGHDT and CDR2 YNNKEL (reference sequence). V was pared by 2 bases and J by 5 bases, with 9 bases between. The CDR3 covers 13 residues. CDR3 coding DNA: TGTGCCAGCAGCCAAATATCAGGGACTGAAGCTTTCTTT. This gives the protein CASSQISGTEAFF.

This chain connects TRBV7-3 to TRBJ2-1; the D gene is possibly TRBD2 (6 bases). The V end was cut by 5 bases, the J end by 5 bases, with 16 bases between. Germline assignment: CDR1 SGHTA and CDR2 FQGTGA. The CDR3 sequence is 15 residues long. The CDR3 DNA reads TGTGCCAGCAGCCCCCCGGGACTCCAAAACAATGAGCAGTTCTTC. Protein: CASSPPGLQNNEQFF.

This chain connects TRBV6-5 to TRBJ1-1, with D maybe TRBD1 (6 bases). In germline, CDR1 is MNHEY, CDR2 SVGAGI. The germline V and J ends were trimmed by 6 bases and 1 base, with 9 bases remaining between them. The CDR3 sequence is 13 residues long. The CDR3 nucleotides read TGTGCCAGCAGGGGGGCAGAGAACACTGAAGCTTTCTTT. It translates to CASRGAENTEAFF.

V usage is TRBV19 and J usage is TRBJ2-2; TRBD1 matches 7 bases. V shed 5 bases, J shed 6 bases, and the junction held 12 bases outside the gene matches. This CDR3 comprises 16 residues. Germline V gives CDR1 LNHDA, CDR2 SQIVND (reference sequence). The CDR3 coding sequence is TGTGCCAGTAGTCGTCGACAGGGAGTGAGAGCCGGGGAGCTGTTTTTT. Translating gives CASSRRQGVRAGELFF.

This chain uses TRBV13 with TRBJ2-1; 9 bases fit TRBD2. The CDR3 is 17 residues long. V lost 1 base to trimming and J lost 6 bases; unmatched junction nucleotides: 10. Germline CDR1 and CDR2: PRHDT and FYEKMQ (reference sequence). The CDR3 region is CASSLEGGRARGNEQFF. The CDR3, as DNA: TGTGCCAGCAGCTTAGAGGGCGGGAGGGCCAGGGGCAATGAGCAGTTCTTC.

The J gene is TRBJ1-2, the V gene TRBV2; 12 positions match TRBD1. The CDR3 consists of 14 residues. The V segment lost 8 bases and the J segment 5 bases; nucleotides outside the gene matches: 6. Germline values: CDR1 SNHLY, CDR2 FYNNEI. CDR3: CASGTGGGGYGYTF. CDR3 sequence (DNA): TGTGCCAGCGGGACAGGGGGCGGAGGATATGGCTACACCTTC.

The rearrangement links TRBV4-1 to TRBJ2-7; no clear D. Germline CDR1 and CDR2: MGHRA and YSYEKL. V was clipped by 0 bases and J by 3 bases, with 15 bases between them. This CDR3 contains 16 residues. CDR3 amino acids: CASSQDGLPGYYEQYF. The CDR3 nucleotides are TGCGCCAGCAGCCAAGATGGGCTGCCAGGTTACTACGAGCAGTACTTC.

The gene calls are TRBV7-3 and TRBJ2-6, with 8 nucleotides matching TRBD1. V was pared by 5 bases and J by 0 bases, with 6 bases of the junction left unmatched. Germline lookup yields CDR1 SGHTA and CDR2 FQGTGA. CDR3 length equals 17 residues. CDR3 residues: CASSLQGAISGANVLTF. CDR3 bases: TGTGCCAGCAGCCTTCAGGGGGCCATCTCTGGGGCCAACGTCCTGACTTTC.

The chain couples TRBV2 to TRBJ1-2; possible D gene TRBD1, 5 bases. Trimming cost V 7 bases and J 8 bases, with 20 bases left between them. The germline V gene has CDR1 SNHLY and CDR2 FYNNEI. CDR3 size: 14 residues. The CDR3: CASNRGGAMGGYTF. DNA for the CDR3: TGTGCCAGCAACCGAGGAGGGGCCATGGGGGGCTACACCTTC.

Comments on this clone: Other DNA variants within this sample encode the same CDR3. The V gene is TRBV7-2, the J gene TRBJ1-1; possible D gene TRBD1, 6 bases. The germline V gene encodes CDR1 SGHTA and CDR2 FQGNSA. The CDR3 sequence is 14 residues long. The ends were cut back, 6 bases at V and 3 bases at J, with 14 bases in the middle. CDR3 protein: CASSRGQGYTEAFF. The CDR3, as DNA: TGTGCCAGCAGTCGAGGCCAGGGGTACACTGAAGCTTTCTTT.

This chain uses TRBV18 with TRBJ2-3, with a weak D call TRBD1 (6 bases). This CDR3 has 15 residues. The ends were cut back, 3 bases at V and 4 bases at J, with 14 bases in the middle. Germline assignment: CDR1 KGHSH and CDR2 LQKENI. Here the CDR3 DNA reads TGTGCCAGCTCACCGCCAGGGGCCGCAGCAGATACGCAGTATTTT. Residues: CASSPPGAAADTQYF.